Included here is one T cell receptor beta chain sequence, with context. The sample belongs to a study of control samples from healthy donors and cancer patients. This CDR3 is 15 amino acids long. V lost 2 bases to trimming and J lost 4 bases, with 12 bases between them. Germline V CDR1 and CDR2: WNHNN, SYGVQD (reference sequence). The repertoire was sequenced with immunoSEQ multiplex PCR; TCRdb's copy has only in-frame clones and lacks some. The profile shows more than 75,000 clones, over 60% of them singletons. This TCR derives from a woman in her 30s in good health. The sequenced sample was blood. J is TRBJ1-5 and V is TRBV10-1, with D unclear. CDR3 nucleotides: TGCGCCAGCAGTGAGCCGAAAGGCAGGAATCAGCCCCAGCATTTT. Translation: CASSEPKGRNQPQHF.